The entry that follows covers one T cell receptor (beta chain) sequence. What antigen it recognizes has not been identified. Base qualities are not recorded, but no much larger clone differs from it by a single base. Collaborating institutions collected whole blood in K2EDTA tubes following their own protocols. For TCRbeta analysis, collaborator samples were shipped as frozen whole blood, as isolated PBMCs, or as DNA extracted from either sample type. Germline trimming: 6 bases from V, 7 bases from J; junction bases outside gene matches: 9. The cysteine opens and the phenylalanine closes a CDR3 of 14 amino acids. Just the 42-base CDR3 DNA is kept, in frame starting at base 1. The germline V gene (reference sequence) supplies CDR1 SGHNT and CDR2 YYREEE. The sample is drawn from a study of blood T cell repertoires in COVID-19 (dated by TCRdb to 2018 to 2020). As for the study more broadly: Collaborator samples came from the United States, Italy and Spain and covered acute and convalescent phases of COVID-19. The prospective study material was composed of cDNA or gDNA derived from T cells, B-cell-depleted T cells, or PBMCs. Samples came from the ongoing ImmuneRACE study (first 160 participants) plus 1,254 subjects from 6 global collaborators. Nearly every sample came with metadata listing a de-identified subject ID, COVID-19 status, age in years and sex. The repertoires were released in a freely available public database meant as a resource for research on the immune response to SARS-CoV-2. The dataset comprised deeply sampled blood TCRbeta repertoires from subjects exposed to, actively infected with, or recovered from COVID-19. Where available, HLA class I and class II types were obtained from metadata supplied by the sample provider rather than from assay-based typing.

Findings and caveats that apply to the study as a whole: How much clinical and demographic metadata was included differed by source and by participant, and the metadata was provided uncurated.

TCRbeta CDR3 regions were amplified from genomic DNA using the immunoSEQ Assay, a bias-controlled multiplex PCR. The study's processing was this. The number of nucleated cells in each sample was estimated from the amplification of reference gene primers within the assay. To quantify the absolute abundance of each unique TCRbeta CDR3 rearrangement, sequence reads were collapsed and filtered. Productive Simpson clonality was computed per sample as the square root of Simpson's diversity index over productive rearrangements. TCRdb took over this immuneACCESS table, retaining in-frame rearrangements with V and J assigned. Such tables are incomplete; in checked studies, under half of the missing clones stem from an unresolved V gene, and the remainder is unexplained. V, J and clone size were drawn from that table, and D and trimming were deduced from the DNA. This sample is represented by 40,000 or so clones; over 70% of them were singletons. Roughly a tenth of the sample lies in the top ten.

This sequence originates from a human donor in a cohort sampled during active COVID-19. The sequenced material came from peripheral blood. The chain uses TRBV5-4 and TRBJ2-2; 7 middle bases align to TRBD1. The CDR3 in this case is CASNLQGVGGELFF. The nucleotide sequence is given as TGTGCCAGCAACCTGCAGGGGGTTGGCGGGGAGCTGTTTTTT.